This T cell receptor (beta chain) was captured by sequencing in a study of regulatory T cells in long-lasting Graves disease. Background on the study: Duration of antithyroid drug therapy among newly diagnosed Graves' patients was under 3 months.

Through Arm-PCR of CDR3 regions and iRepertoire HTBI primers, TCR beta libraries were built. TCRdb called the multiplex PCR reads again in MiXCR, with one record for every CDR3 protein. The sample holds 400,000 to 500,000 distinct CDR3 sequences, 14% seen once. Specified time point: newly diagnosed GD, antithyroid drugs for less than 3 months. The authors made the TCR library using RNA they extracted from PBMCs. In regard to this clonotype: As yet, its antigen is unknown.

Study findings and constraints: Since the sample size was small, accuracy may have been reduced. Thyroid tissue went unexamined; only peripheral blood was analyzed.

This CDR3 region has 13 residues. The germline gives CDR1 ENHRY, CDR2 SYGVKD. With 11 bases removed from V and 6 bases from J, the gap between germline ends came to 17 bases. These data also featured in a second study, about T cells in Graves' hyperthyroidism and ophthalmopathy. That paper states: Diagnoses were made from clinical symptoms, serum measures (thyroxine and TRAb), thyroid ultrasound and orbital computed tomography.

Sequencing used peripheral blood mononuclear cells (PBMCs), obtained at new diagnosis, from a patient treated with antithyroid drugs. This clonotype originated in a woman aged 45-59 years with Graves disease. The chain employs TRBV10-3 and TRBJ2-1; D is uncertain. The CDR3 reads CAHEEPGGNEQFF. CDR3 nucleotides: TGTGCCCACGAGGAGCCGGGTGGCAATGAGCAGTTCTTC.